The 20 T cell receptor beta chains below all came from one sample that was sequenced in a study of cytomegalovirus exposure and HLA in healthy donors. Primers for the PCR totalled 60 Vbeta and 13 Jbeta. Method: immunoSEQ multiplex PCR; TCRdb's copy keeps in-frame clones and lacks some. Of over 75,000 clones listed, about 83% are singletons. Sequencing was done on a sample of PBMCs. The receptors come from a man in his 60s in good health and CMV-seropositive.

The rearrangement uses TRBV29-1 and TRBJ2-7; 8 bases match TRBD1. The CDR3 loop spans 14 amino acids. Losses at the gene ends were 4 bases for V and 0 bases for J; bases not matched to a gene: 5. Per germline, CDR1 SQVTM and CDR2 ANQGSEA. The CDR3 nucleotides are TGCAGCGTTGTCCTGGACAGGGTCTCCTACGAGCAGTACTTC. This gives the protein CSVVLDRVSYEQYF.

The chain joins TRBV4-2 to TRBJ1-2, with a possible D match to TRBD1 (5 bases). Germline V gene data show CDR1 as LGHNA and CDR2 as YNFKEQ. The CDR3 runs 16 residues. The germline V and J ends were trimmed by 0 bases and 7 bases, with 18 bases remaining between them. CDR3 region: CASSQDRGWQGSGYTF. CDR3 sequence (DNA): TGTGCCAGCAGCCAAGATCGTGGGTGGCAGGGTAGTGGCTACACCTTC.

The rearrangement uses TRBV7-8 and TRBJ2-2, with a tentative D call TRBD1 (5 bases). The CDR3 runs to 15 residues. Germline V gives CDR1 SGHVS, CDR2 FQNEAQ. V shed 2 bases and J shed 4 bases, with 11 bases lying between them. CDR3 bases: TGTGCCAGCAGCTTACAGGGAAAGGGCACCGGGGAGCTGTTTTTT. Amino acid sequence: CASSLQGKGTGELFF.

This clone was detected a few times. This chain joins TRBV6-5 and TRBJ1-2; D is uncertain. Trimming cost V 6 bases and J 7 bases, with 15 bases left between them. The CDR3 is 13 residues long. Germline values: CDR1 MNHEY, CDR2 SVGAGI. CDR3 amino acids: CASRARREGGYTF. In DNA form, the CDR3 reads TGTGCCAGCAGGGCTCGGCGGGAGGGTGGCTACACCTTC.

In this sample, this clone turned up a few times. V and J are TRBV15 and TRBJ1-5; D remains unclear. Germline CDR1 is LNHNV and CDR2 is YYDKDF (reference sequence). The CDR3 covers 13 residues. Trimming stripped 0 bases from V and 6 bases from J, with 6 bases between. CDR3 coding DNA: TGTGCCACCAGCAGAGATGCGGGTCAGCCCCAGCATTTT. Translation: CATSRDAGQPQHF.

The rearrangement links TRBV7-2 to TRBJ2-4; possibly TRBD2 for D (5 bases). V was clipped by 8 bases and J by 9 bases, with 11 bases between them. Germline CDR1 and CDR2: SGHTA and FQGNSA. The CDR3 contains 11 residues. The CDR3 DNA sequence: TGTGCCAGCGGGGAGAGGGCCATTCAGTACTTC. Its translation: CASGERAIQYF. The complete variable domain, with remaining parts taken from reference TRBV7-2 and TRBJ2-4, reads GAGVSQSPSNKVTEKGKDVELRCDPISGHTALYWYRQSLGQGLEFLIYFQGNSAPDKSGLPSDRFSAERTGGSVSTLTIQRTQQEDSAVYLCASGERAIQYFGAGTRLSVL.

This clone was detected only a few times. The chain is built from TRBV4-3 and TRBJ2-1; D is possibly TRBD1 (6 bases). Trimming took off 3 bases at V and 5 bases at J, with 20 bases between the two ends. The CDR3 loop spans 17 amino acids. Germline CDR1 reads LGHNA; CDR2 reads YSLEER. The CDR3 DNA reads TGCGCCAGCAGCCAGATAATACAGGGTGCTAGGCACAATGAGCAGTTCTTC. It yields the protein CASSQIIQGARHNEQFF.

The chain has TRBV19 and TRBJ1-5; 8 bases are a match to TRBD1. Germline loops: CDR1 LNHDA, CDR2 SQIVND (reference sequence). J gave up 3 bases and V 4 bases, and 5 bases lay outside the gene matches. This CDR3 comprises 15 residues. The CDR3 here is CASSSRGLPNQPQHF. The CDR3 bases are TGTGCCAGTAGTAGCAGGGGGCTTCCCAATCAGCCCCAGCATTTT.

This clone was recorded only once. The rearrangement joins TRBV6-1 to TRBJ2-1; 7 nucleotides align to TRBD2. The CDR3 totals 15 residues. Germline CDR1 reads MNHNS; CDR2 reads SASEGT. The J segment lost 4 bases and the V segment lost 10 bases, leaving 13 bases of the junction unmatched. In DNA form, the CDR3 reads TGTGCCATTTCGAAGGGAGGGCTCACTTACAATGAGCAGTTCTTC. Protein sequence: CAISKGGLTYNEQFF.

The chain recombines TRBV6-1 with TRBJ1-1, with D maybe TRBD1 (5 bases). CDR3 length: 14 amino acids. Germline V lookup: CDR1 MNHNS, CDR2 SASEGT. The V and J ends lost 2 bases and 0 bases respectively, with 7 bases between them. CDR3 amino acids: CASSERGMNTEAFF. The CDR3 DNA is TGTGCCAGCAGTGAACGGGGGATGAACACTGAAGCTTTCTTT.

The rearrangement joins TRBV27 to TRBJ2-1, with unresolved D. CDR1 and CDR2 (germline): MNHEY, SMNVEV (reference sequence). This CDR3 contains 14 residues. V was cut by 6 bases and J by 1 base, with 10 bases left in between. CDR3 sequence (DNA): TGTGCCAGCAGCCCCCCCGGGTCCTACAATGAGCAGTTCTTC. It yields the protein CASSPPGSYNEQFF.

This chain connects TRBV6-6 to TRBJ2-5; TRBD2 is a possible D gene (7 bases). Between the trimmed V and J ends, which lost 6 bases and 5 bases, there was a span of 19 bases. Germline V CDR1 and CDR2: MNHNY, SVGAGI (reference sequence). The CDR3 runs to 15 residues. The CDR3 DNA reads TGTGCCAGCAGCCGGTTTGGGGGGGGCGGGGAGACCCAGTACTTC. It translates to CASSRFGGGGETQYF.

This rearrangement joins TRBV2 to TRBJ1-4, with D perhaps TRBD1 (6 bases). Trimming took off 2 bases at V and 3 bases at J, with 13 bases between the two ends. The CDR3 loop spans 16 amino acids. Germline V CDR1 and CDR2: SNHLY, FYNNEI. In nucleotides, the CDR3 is TGTGCCAGCAGTGAACGGGGGGCGTCGGCTAATGAAAAACTGTTTTTT. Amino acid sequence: CASSERGASANEKLFF.

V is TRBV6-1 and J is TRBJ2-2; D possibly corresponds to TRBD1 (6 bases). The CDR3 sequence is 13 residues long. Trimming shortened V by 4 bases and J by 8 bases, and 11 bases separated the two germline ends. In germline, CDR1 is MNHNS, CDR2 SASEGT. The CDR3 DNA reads TGTGCCAGCAGTGCAGGGGCCTGGGGGGAGCTGTTTTTT. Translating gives CASSAGAWGELFF.

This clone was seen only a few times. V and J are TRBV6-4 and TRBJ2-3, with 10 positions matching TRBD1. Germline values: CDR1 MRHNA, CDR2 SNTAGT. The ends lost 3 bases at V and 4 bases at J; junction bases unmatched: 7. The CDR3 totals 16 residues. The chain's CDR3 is CASSEDPGQGSDTQYF. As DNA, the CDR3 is TGTGCCAGCAGTGAGGACCCGGGACAGGGGTCAGATACGCAGTATTTT.

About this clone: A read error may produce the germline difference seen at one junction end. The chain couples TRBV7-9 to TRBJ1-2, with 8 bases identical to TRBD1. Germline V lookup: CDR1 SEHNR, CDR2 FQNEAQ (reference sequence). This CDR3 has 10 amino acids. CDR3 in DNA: TGTGCCAGCGACGGACAGGGTCTTACTTTC. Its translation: CASDGQGLTF.

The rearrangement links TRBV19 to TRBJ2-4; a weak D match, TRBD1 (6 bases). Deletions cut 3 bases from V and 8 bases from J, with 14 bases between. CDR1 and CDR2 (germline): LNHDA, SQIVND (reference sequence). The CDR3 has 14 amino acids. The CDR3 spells CASSIGQTRDIQYF. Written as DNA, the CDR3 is TGTGCCAGTAGTATCGGACAGACGAGGGACATTCAGTACTTC.

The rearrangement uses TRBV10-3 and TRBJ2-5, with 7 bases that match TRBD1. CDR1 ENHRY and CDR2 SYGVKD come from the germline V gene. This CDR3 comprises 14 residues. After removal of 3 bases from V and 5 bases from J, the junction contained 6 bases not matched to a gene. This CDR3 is CAISDPGTVETQYF. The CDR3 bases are TGTGCCATCAGTGACCCCGGGACAGTGGAGACCCAGTACTTC.

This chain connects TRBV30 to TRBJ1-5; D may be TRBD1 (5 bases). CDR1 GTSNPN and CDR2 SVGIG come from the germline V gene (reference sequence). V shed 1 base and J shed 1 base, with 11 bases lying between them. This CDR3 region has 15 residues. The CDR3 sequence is CAWSEGADSNQPQHF. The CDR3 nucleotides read TGTGCCTGGAGTGAAGGGGCAGACAGCAATCAGCCCCAGCATTTT.

CDR3 in amino acids: CSVTSGDTNYGYTF. The CDR3 DNA reads as TGCAGCGTGACCTCCGGGGATACTAACTATGGCTACACCTTC. The chain is built from TRBV29-1 and TRBJ1-2; D unclear. Germline CDR1 SQVTM, CDR2 ANQGSEA. The length of the CDR3 is 14 residues. The germline V and J ends were trimmed by 6 bases and 0 bases, with 14 bases remaining between them.